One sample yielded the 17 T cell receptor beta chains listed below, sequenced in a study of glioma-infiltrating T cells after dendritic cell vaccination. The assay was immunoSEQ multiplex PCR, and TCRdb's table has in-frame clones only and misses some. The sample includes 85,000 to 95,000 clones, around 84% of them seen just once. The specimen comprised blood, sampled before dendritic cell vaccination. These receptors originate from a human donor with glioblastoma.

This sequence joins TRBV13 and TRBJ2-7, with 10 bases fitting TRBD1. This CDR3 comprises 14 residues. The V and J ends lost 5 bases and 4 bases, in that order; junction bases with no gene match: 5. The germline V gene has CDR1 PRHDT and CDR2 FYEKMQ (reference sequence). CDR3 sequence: CASSPGTGEYEQYF. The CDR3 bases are TGTGCCAGCAGCCCCGGGACAGGGGAATACGAGCAGTACTTC. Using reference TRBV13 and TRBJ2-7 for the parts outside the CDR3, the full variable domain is AAGVIQSPRHLIKEKRETATLKCYPIPRHDTVYWYQQGPGQDPQFLISFYEKMQSDKGSIPDRFSAQQFSDYHSELNMSSLELGDSALYFCASSPGTGEYEQYFGPGTRLTVT.

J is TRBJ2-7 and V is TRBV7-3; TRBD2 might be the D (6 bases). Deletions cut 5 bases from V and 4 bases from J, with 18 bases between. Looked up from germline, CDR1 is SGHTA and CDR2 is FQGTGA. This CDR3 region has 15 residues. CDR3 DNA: TGTGCCAGCAGCATCTATCCGGGACTTTTATACGAGCAGTACTTC. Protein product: CASSIYPGLLYEQYF.

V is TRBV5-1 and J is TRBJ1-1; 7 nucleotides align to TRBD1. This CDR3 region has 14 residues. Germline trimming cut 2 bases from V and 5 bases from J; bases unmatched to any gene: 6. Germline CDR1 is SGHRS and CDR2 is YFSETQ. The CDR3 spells CASSFGTEGTEAFF. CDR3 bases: TGCGCCAGCAGCTTCGGGACAGAGGGGACTGAAGCTTTCTTT.

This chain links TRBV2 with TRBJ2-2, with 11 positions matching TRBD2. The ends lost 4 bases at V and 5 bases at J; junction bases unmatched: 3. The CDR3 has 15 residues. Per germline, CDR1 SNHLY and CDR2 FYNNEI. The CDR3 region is CASSGIAGGTGELFF. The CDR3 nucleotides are TGTGCCAGCAGTGGGATAGCGGGGGGGACCGGGGAGCTGTTTTTT.

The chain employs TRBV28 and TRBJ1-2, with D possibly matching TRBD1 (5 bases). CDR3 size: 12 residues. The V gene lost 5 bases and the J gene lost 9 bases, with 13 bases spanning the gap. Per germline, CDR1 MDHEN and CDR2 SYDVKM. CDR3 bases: TGTGCCAGCAGTCTCCGACAGCTAAGCTACACCTTC. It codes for CASSLRQLSYTF.

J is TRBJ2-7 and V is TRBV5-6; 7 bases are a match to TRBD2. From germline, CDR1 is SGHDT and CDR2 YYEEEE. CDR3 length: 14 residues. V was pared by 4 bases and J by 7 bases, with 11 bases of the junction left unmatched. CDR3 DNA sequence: TGTGCCAGCAGCGTTGGTCCCACGGGGGGAGAGCAGTACTTC. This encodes CASSVGPTGGEQYF.

CDR3 amino acids: CASSPFGSSGPTYEQYF. As DNA, the CDR3 is TGTGCCAGCAGTCCTTTCGGCTCTAGCGGGCCGACCTACGAGCAGTACTTC. The J gene is TRBJ2-5, the V gene TRBV25-1, with 8 bases lining up with TRBD2. The DNA end is more similar to TRBJ2-7, so the J call may be wrong. Per germline, CDR1 MGHDK and CDR2 SYGVNS. The CDR3 length is 17 residues.

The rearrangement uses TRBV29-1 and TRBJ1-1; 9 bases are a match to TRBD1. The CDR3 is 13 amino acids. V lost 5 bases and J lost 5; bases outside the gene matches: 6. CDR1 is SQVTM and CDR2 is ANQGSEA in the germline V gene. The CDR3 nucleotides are TGCAGCGTTTCGTGGACAGGGGCAACTGAAGCTTTCTTT. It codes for CSVSWTGATEAFF.

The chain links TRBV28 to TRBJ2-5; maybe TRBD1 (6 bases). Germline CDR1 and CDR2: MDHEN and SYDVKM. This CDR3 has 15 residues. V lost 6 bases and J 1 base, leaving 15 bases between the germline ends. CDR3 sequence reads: CASSDWTATQETQYF. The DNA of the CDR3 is TGTGCCAGCAGCGATTGGACAGCAACCCAAGAGACCCAGTACTTC.

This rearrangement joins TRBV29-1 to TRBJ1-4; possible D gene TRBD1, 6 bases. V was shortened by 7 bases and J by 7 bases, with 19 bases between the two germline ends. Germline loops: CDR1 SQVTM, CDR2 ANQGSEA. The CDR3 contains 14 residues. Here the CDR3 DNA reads TGCAGCGCATTTTCGGGGGGCGCGGGTGAAAAACTGTTTTTT. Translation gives CSAFSGGAGEKLFF.

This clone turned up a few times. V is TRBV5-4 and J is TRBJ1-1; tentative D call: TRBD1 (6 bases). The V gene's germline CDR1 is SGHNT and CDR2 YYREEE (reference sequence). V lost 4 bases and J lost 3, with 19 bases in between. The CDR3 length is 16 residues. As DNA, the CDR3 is TGTGCCAGCAGCATCATGGGGGGGGGCTTACACACTGAAGCTTTCTTT. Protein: CASSIMGGGLHTEAFF.

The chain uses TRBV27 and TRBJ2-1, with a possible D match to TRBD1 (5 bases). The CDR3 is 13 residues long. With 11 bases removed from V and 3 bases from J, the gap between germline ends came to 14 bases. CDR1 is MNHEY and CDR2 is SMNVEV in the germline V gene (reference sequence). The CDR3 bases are TGTGCCGGAAGACGGACATACTACAATGAGCAGTTCTTC. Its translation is CAGRRTYYNEQFF.

The CDR3, as DNA: TGTGCCAGCAGCTTGTCGGGACAGTTTTACAATGAGCAGTTCTTC. This translates into CASSLSGQFYNEQFF. The V and J genes are TRBV5-8 and TRBJ2-1, with 7 bases fitting TRBD1. Germline assignment: CDR1 SGHTS and CDR2 YDEGEE. V dropped 1 base and J dropped 4; count of bases not matched to a gene: 5. This CDR3 contains 15 residues. Filled out from reference TRBV5-8 and TRBJ2-1, the complete variable domain reads EAGVTQSPTHLIKTRGQQATLRCSPISGHTSVYWYQQALGLGLQFLLWYDEGEERNRGNFPPRFSGRQFPNYSSELNVNALELEDSALYLCASSLSGQFYNEQFFGPGTRLTVL.

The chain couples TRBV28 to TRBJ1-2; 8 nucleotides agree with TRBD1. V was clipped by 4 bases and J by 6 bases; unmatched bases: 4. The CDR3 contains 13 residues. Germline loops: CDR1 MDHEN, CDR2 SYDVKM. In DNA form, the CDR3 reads TGTGCCAGCAGTTACAGACAGGGGCATGGCTACACCTTC. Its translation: CASSYRQGHGYTF.

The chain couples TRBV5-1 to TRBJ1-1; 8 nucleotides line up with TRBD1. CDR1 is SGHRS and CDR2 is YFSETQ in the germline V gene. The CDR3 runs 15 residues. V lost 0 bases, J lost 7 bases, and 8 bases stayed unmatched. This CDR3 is CASSLVPGTGNEAFF. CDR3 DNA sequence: TGCGCCAGCAGCTTGGTACCAGGGACAGGTAATGAAGCTTTCTTT.

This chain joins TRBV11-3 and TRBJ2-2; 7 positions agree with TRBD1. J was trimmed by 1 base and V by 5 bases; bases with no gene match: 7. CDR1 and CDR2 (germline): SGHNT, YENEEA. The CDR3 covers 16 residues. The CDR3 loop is CASSVRDSGNTGELFF. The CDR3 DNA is TGTGCCAGCAGCGTCCGGGACAGTGGGAACACCGGGGAGCTGTTTTTT. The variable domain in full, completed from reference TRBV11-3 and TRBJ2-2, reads EAGVVQSPRYKIIEKKQPVAFWCNPISGHNTLYWYLQNLGQGPELLIRYENEEAVDDSQLPKDRFSAERLKGVDSTLKIQPAELGDSAVYLCASSVRDSGNTGELFFGEGSRLTVL.

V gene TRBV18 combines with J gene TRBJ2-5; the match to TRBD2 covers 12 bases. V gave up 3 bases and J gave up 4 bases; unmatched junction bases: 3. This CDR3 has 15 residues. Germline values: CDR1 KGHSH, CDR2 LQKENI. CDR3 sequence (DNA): TGTGCCAGCTCACCGACTAGCGGGGGTGGAGAGACCCAGTACTTC. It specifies CASSPTSGGGETQYF. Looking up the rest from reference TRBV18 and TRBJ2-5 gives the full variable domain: NAGVMQNPRHLVRRRGQEARLRCSPMKGHSHVYWYRQLPEEGLKFMVYLQKENIIDESGMPKERFSAEFPKEGPSILRIQQVVRGDSAAYFCASSPTSGGGETQYFGPGTRLLVL.